The rows below give T cell receptor beta chains drawn from one sample of a study of T cell responses to AZD1222 COVID-19 vaccine. Clones were read by immunoSEQ multiplex PCR, and TCRdb kept only the in-frame ones, dropping some. Among about 130,000 clones listed, roughly 88% were seen once. The sequences come from peripheral blood, collected 28 days after the second AZD1222 dose. Receptors were obtained from an adult who received the AZD1222 COVID-19 vaccine. The CDR3 runs from the conserved cysteine through the conserved F or W. The D gene is left open where the match is weak. Not every row has a clone size; where given, it reads once, few, many or a size class.

V gene	D gene	clone size	J gene	CDR3 DNA	CDR3 protein
TRBV5-5	NA	once	TRBJ1-3	TGTGCCAGCAGCTTGCGCCACACCGGGGCTGGAAACACCATATATTTT	CASSLRHTGAGNTIYF
TRBV27	NA	once	TRBJ1-4	TGTGCCAGCAGGGACCGGGACCGGGATGAAAAACTGTTTTTT	CASRDRDRDEKLFF
TRBV25-1	NA	NA	TRBJ1-6	TGTGCCAGCAGGGACCTGAGGGGAGAAGCTTCACCCCTCCACTTT	CASRDLRGEASPLHF
TRBV11-2	TRBD2	NA	TRBJ2-1	TGTGCCAGCAGCTCCGGGACTAGCGGATGGAATGAGCAGTTCTTC	CASSSGTSGWNEQFF
TRBV18	TRBD1	NA	TRBJ2-3	TGTGCCAGCTCACCCTTACAGGGGTTAGGAGATACGCAGTATTTT	CASSPLQGLGDTQYF
TRBV5-1	NA	few	TRBJ2-7	TGCGCCAGCAGCTTAGGGGGCGGGAGTAACTACGAGCAGTACTTC	CASSLGGGSNYEQYF
TRBV6-5	NA	NA	TRBJ1-1	TGTGCCAGCAGTTACTCGGGGGTTTTGGGCACTGAAGCTTTCTTT	CASSYSGVLGTEAFF
TRBV3-1/TRBV3-2	NA	NA	TRBJ2-2	TGTGCCAGCAGCCAATACGGGGACACCGGGGAGCTGTTTTTT	CASSQYGDTGELFF
TRBV13	NA	NA	TRBJ2-2	TGTGCCAGCAGCTCGACCCCAGGCGGGGAGCTGTTTTTT	CASSSTPGGELFF
TRBV6-1	TRBD1	NA	TRBJ2-5	TGTGCCAGCAGCCGCGGACAGGGGAAAGAGACCCAGTACTTC	CASSRGQGKETQYF
TRBV15	NA	few	TRBJ1-6	TGTGCCACCAGCAGAGTTGGAGGGGGGCGGGATTCACCCCTCCACTTT	CATSRVGGGRDSPLHF
TRBV27	NA	NA	TRBJ2-7	TGTGCCAGCAGTTTCTCCCCAGGGGAGGTCGAGCAGTACTTC	CASSFSPGEVEQYF
TRBV5-4	TRBD2	medium-sized	TRBJ2-3	TGTGCCAGCAGCTTACGACTAGCGGGAGGACCCACAGATACGCAGTATTTT	CASSLRLAGGPTDTQYF
TRBV7-8	NA	NA	TRBJ2-7	TGTGCCAGCAGCCCTACAGGCTACGAGCAGTACTTC	CASSPTGYEQYF
TRBV5-1	NA	NA	TRBJ2-5	TGCGCCAGCAGCTTCGGGACTCCCTTGGAAGAGACCCAGTACTTC	CASSFGTPLEETQYF
TRBV5-6	NA	NA	TRBJ1-2	TGTGCCAGCAGCCCGACAGGAGGGGTTTCGGGCTATGGCTACACCTTC	CASSPTGGVSGYGYTF
TRBV28	TRBD1	NA	TRBJ1-2	TGTGCCAGCAGTTTAATGAGGGGGCGCCATGGCTACACCTTC	CASSLMRGRHGYTF
TRBV7-2	TRBD2	NA	TRBJ2-1	TGTGCCAGCAGCTCTCTAGCGGGGACTATCAATGAGCAGTTCTTC	CASSSLAGTINEQFF
TRBV30	NA	NA	TRBJ1-4	TGTGCCTGGAGTCACACTTACTGGCTAGAAAAACTGTTTTTT	CAWSHTYWLEKLFF
TRBV19	NA	NA	TRBJ1-2	TGTGCCAGTAGGGCCCCTCTGGAACGGTCCTATGGCTACACCTTC	CASRAPLERSYGYTF
TRBV11-2	TRBD1	NA	TRBJ2-7	TGTGCCAGCAGAACGGGACAGAGCGAGCAGTACTTC	CASRTGQSEQYF
TRBV6-4	NA	once	TRBJ1-2	TGTGCCAGCCGCCAGGGAGCAGGGGCATATGGCTACACCTTC	CASRQGAGAYGYTF
TRBV11-1	TRBD1	NA	TRBJ2-7	TGTGCCAGCAGCTTAGCCAAAAGCGGGGACAGGGGGGCCTACGAGCAGTACTTC	CASSLAKSGDRGAYEQYF
TRBV5-4	NA	NA	TRBJ1-6	TGTGCCAGCAGGCTTAACTCGGGGAGTTCACCCCTCCACTTT	CASRLNSGSSPLHF